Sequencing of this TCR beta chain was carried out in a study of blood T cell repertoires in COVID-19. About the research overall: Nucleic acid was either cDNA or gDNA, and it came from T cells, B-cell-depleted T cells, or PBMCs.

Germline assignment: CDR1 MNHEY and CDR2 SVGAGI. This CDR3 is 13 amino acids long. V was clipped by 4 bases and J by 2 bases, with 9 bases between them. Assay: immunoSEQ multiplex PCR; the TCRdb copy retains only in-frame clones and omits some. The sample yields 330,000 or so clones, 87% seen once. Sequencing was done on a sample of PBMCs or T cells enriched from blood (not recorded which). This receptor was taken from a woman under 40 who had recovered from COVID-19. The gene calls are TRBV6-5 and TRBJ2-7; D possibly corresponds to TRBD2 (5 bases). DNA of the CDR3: TGTGCCAGCAGTTCGGACGGGACCTACGAGCAGTACTTC. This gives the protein CASSSDGTYEQYF.